This is a list of T cell receptor beta chains from one sample in a study of blood T cells in healthy people across ages. Each CDR3 protein is one row after TCRdb ran MiXCR on the 5' RACE reads. There are 450,000 to 650,000 distinct CDR3 sequences in the sample; less than 25% occur only once, and roughly 9.4% lies in the top ten. The sample also formed part of further work on T cells of mothers and their children.

Sample: blood. These TCRs come from a boy between 10 and 17 years old in good health. CDR3s include the opening cysteine and the closing phenylalanine or tryptophan. D genes are given only for firm matches. Rows give clone size only sometimes, using once, few, many, or a class for an expanded clone.

J: TRBJ2-1; size: many; D: -; V: TRBV28; CDR3: CASSLAPVNEQFF; DNA: TGTGCCAGCAGTTTAGCGCCAGTTAATGAGCAGTTCTTC
J: TRBJ2-7; size: many; D: TRBD2; V: TRBV10-3; CDR3: CAIRKTSGGTYEQYF; DNA: TGTGCCATCAGGAAGACTAGCGGGGGAACCTACGAGCAGTACTTC
J: TRBJ1-6; size: -; D: -; V: TRBV3-1; CDR3: CASSPSSPLHF; DNA: TGTGCCAGCAGCCCCTCTTCACCCCTCCACTTT
J: TRBJ2-1; size: -; D: TRBD2; V: TRBV20-1; CDR3: CSARRFGDYHNEQFF; DNA: TGCAGTGCTAGGCGGTTCGGGGACTATCACAATGAGCAGTTCTTC
J: TRBJ1-5; size: few; D: -; V: TRBV5-6; CDR3: CASSSTGNTPQHF; DNA: TGTGCCAGCAGCTCAACAGGGAACACGCCCCAGCATTTT
J: TRBJ2-3; size: few; D: -; V: TRBV7-2; CDR3: CTSSLVGGTDTQYF; DNA: TGTACCAGCAGCTTAGTTGGCGGGACAGATACGCAGTATTTT
J: TRBJ2-7; size: -; D: -; V: TRBV5-1; CDR3: CASSLEPGSSVEQYF; DNA: TGCGCCAGCAGCTTGGAGCCAGGGAGTTCGGTCGAGCAGTACTTC
J: TRBJ2-3; size: -; D: TRBD2; V: TRBV7-9; CDR3: CASSSAGEVNTQYF; DNA: TGTGCCAGCAGCTCGGCGGGAGAGGTGAATACGCAGTATTTT
J: TRBJ2-3; size: -; D: -; V: TRBV29-1; CDR3: CSVAGRLTDTQYF; DNA: TGCAGCGTAGCAGGACGGCTCACAGATACGCAGTATTTT
J: TRBJ2-7; size: -; D: TRBD2; V: TRBV9; CDR3: CASSVGLAGAYEQCF; DNA: TGTGCCAGCAGCGTAGGTTTAGCGGGTGCCTACGAGCAGTGCTTC
J: TRBJ2-2; size: -; D: -; V: TRBV20-1; CDR3: CSASYGTNGELFF; DNA: TGCAGTGCTAGCTACGGGACCAACGGGGAGCTGTTTTTT
J: TRBJ2-1; size: many; D: TRBD2; V: TRBV14; CDR3: CASSPGLAGSYNEQFF; DNA: TGCGCCAGCAGCCCGGGACTAGCGGGCTCCTACAATGAGCAGTTCTTC
J: TRBJ1-3; size: few; D: TRBD1; V: TRBV5-1; CDR3: CASSPRGMANTIYF; DNA: TGCGCCAGCAGCCCCAGGGGGATGGCTAACACCATATATTTT
J: TRBJ1-4; size: -; D: TRBD1; V: TRBV7-9; CDR3: CASSLPGQGELFF; DNA: TGTGCCAGCAGCTTACCGGGACAGGGAGAACTGTTTTTT
J: TRBJ2-7; size: few; D: TRBD1; V: TRBV25-1; CDR3: CASGAGTGVHEQYF; DNA: TGTGCCAGCGGGGCCGGGACAGGGGTCCACGAGCAGTACTTC
J: TRBJ2-1; size: few; D: TRBD1; V: TRBV6-2/TRBV6-3; CDR3: CASQGQGGSYNEQFF; DNA: TGTGCCAGCCAGGGACAGGGGGGCTCCTACAATGAGCAGTTCTTC
J: TRBJ2-7; size: -; D: TRBD1; V: TRBV6-2/TRBV6-3; CDR3: CASSWDRSSPRYEQYF; DNA: TGTGCCAGCAGTTGGGACAGGTCCTCTCCTCGTTACGAGCAGTACTTC
J: TRBJ1-4; size: -; D: -; V: TRBV27; CDR3: CASSLGGAVIEKLFF; DNA: TGTGCCAGCAGTTTAGGAGGGGCGGTGATCGAAAAACTGTTTTTT
J: TRBJ2-5; size: -; D: TRBD2; V: TRBV3-1; CDR3: CASSLRTGTSRETQYF; DNA: TGTGCCAGCAGCCTACGAACCGGGACTAGCAGGGAGACCCAGTACTTC
J: TRBJ1-4; size: few; D: -; V: TRBV20-1; CDR3: CSAETDATNEKLFF; DNA: TGCAGTGCTGAGACGGATGCAACTAATGAAAAACTGTTTTTT
J: TRBJ2-5; size: few; D: -; V: TRBV20-1; CDR3: CSAMPYRVVEETQYF; DNA: TGCAGTGCGATGCCATACAGGGTTGTGGAAGAGACCCAGTACTTC
J: TRBJ2-3; size: many; D: TRBD2; V: TRBV7-6; CDR3: CASSRTRGGRADTQYF; DNA: TGTGCCAGCAGCCGCACCCGTGGCGGGAGGGCAGATACGCAGTATTTT
J: TRBJ2-1; size: few; D: TRBD2; V: TRBV20-1; CDR3: CSARDITSGTNEQFF; DNA: TGCAGTGCTAGAGATATCACTAGCGGGACCAATGAGCAGTTCTTC
J: TRBJ1-1; size: -; D: TRBD1; V: TRBV7-2; CDR3: CASSPGWGQGASYTEAFF; DNA: TGTGCCAGCAGCCCCGGCTGGGGACAGGGGGCTAGTTACACTGAAGCTTTCTTT
J: TRBJ2-5; size: -; D: TRBD2; V: TRBV5-8; CDR3: CASSRGLAGAPGQETQYF; DNA: TGTGCCAGCAGCCGCGGACTAGCGGGAGCGCCGGGGCAAGAGACTCAGTACTTC
J: TRBJ2-7; size: many; D: TRBD2; V: TRBV20-1; CDR3: CSAKLADYEQYF; DNA: TGCAGTGCTAAACTAGCGGATTACGAGCAGTACTTC
J: TRBJ2-1; size: -; D: TRBD2; V: TRBV20-1; CDR3: CSACPSGHPYNEQFF; DNA: TGCAGTGCTTGTCCTAGCGGGCATCCCTACAATGAGCAGTTCTTC
J: TRBJ1-5; size: few; D: -; V: TRBV12-3/TRBV12-4; CDR3: CASSPRNQPQHF; DNA: TGTGCCAGCAGTCCTCGCAATCAGCCCCAGCATTTT
J: TRBJ2-5; size: few; D: -; V: TRBV2; CDR3: CASGIGGETQYF; DNA: TGTGCCAGCGGAATTGGGGGAGAGACCCAGTACTTC
J: TRBJ2-7; size: -; D: -; V: TRBV6-1; CDR3: CASRDRGDEQYF; DNA: TGTGCCAGCAGAGACCGGGGTGACGAGCAGTACTTC
J: TRBJ1-4; size: -; D: TRBD1; V: TRBV5-1; CDR3: CASSLGGTVNEKLFF; DNA: TGCGCCAGCAGCTTGGGAGGGACAGTAAATGAAAAACTGTTTTTT
J: TRBJ2-3; size: -; D: TRBD1; V: TRBV29-1; CDR3: CSVEGDRADTSTDTQYF; DNA: TGCAGCGTCGAAGGGGACAGGGCCGACACTAGCACAGATACGCAGTATTTT
J: TRBJ2-3; size: few; D: -; V: TRBV11-2; CDR3: CASSLGFQTSTDTQYF; DNA: TGTGCCAGCAGCTTAGGGTTTCAAACTAGCACAGATACGCAGTATTTT
J: TRBJ2-7; size: -; D: -; V: TRBV27; CDR3: CASSFSTLPSGEQYF; DNA: TGTGCCAGCAGTTTTAGCACACTTCCATCGGGGGAGCAGTACTTC
J: TRBJ1-4; size: -; D: TRBD1; V: TRBV5-1; CDR3: CASSPTGQGSEKLFF; DNA: TGCGCCAGCAGCCCGACGGGACAGGGATCGGAAAAACTGTTTTTT
J: TRBJ2-2; size: -; D: -; V: TRBV28; CDR3: CASSSNGPGPGELFF; DNA: TGTGCCAGCAGCTCTAATGGCCCAGGGCCCGGGGAGCTGTTTTTT
J: TRBJ2-1; size: -; D: -; V: TRBV7-2; CDR3: CASSPTQMVNEQFF; DNA: TGTGCCAGCAGCCCAACACAAATGGTCAATGAGCAGTTCTTC
J: TRBJ2-5; size: -; D: TRBD2; V: TRBV7-3; CDR3: CASSLSVAGGQETQYF; DNA: TGTGCCAGCAGCTTATCGGTAGCGGGGGGACAAGAGACCCAGTACTTC
J: TRBJ2-3; size: many; D: TRBD2; V: TRBV5-8; CDR3: CASSGRVGLAGGDTQYF; DNA: TGTGCCAGCAGCGGCCGGGTCGGACTAGCGGGAGGTGATACGCAGTATTTT
J: TRBJ2-6; size: -; D: -; V: TRBV24-1; CDR3: CATSDPTGANVLTF; DNA: TGTGCCACCAGTGATCCGACTGGGGCCAACGTCCTGACTTTC
J: TRBJ2-1; size: few; D: TRBD1; V: TRBV12-3/TRBV12-4; CDR3: CASSPYRGNYNEQFF; DNA: TGTGCCAGCAGTCCCTACAGGGGGAATTACAATGAGCAGTTCTTC
J: TRBJ1-1; size: few; D: -; V: TRBV7-2; CDR3: CASSPQVGEGTEAFF; DNA: TGTGCCAGCAGCCCCCAAGTGGGAGAAGGGACTGAAGCTTTCTTT
J: TRBJ2-7; size: -; D: TRBD2; V: TRBV13; CDR3: CASSYRTSGGLYEQYF; DNA: TGTGCCAGCAGCTACCGGACTAGCGGGGGCCTCTACGAGCAGTACTTC
J: TRBJ2-5; size: many; D: -; V: TRBV3-1; CDR3: CASSQEVRDPAHPKETQYF; DNA: TGTGCCAGCAGCCAAGAAGTCCGGGACCCAGCACACCCTAAAGAGACCCAGTACTTC
J: TRBJ2-7; size: -; D: -; V: TRBV29-1; CDR3: CSVAGGRLSYEQYF; DNA: TGCAGCGTTGCCGGAGGGAGACTCTCCTACGAGCAGTACTTC
J: TRBJ2-7; size: -; D: -; V: TRBV11-2; CDR3: CASSLVQRGRSYEQYF; DNA: TGTGCCAGCAGCTTAGTCCAAAGGGGAAGGTCCTACGAGCAGTACTTC
J: TRBJ1-1; size: few; D: TRBD1; V: TRBV12-3/TRBV12-4; CDR3: CASRWTGFTEAFF; DNA: TGTGCCAGCAGATGGACAGGGTTTACTGAAGCTTTCTTT
J: TRBJ1-2; size: -; D: TRBD1; V: TRBV27; CDR3: CASSMTGSGNYGYTF; DNA: TGTGCCAGCAGTATGACAGGGAGTGGTAACTATGGCTACACCTTC